These 24 T cell receptor beta chains were all obtained from the same sample, sequenced in a study of blood T cell repertoires in COVID-19. Method: immunoSEQ multiplex PCR; TCRdb's copy keeps in-frame clones and lacks some. This sample has roughly 160,000 clones, with 81% found just once. Material: PBMCs or T cells enriched from blood (not recorded which). These receptors were taken from a woman aged 35 to 49 with acute COVID-19.

The chain carries TRBV14 and TRBJ2-7; TRBD2 matches 15 bases. The CDR3 length is 15 residues. Trimming removed 4 bases from V and 6 bases from J; junction bases left unmatched: 4. CDR1 is SGHDN and CDR2 is FVKESK in the germline V gene. CDR3 region: CASSPGLAGGSEQYF. In DNA form, the CDR3 reads TGTGCCAGCAGCCCCGGACTAGCGGGAGGGTCCGAGCAGTACTTC. Using reference TRBV14 and TRBJ2-7 for the parts outside the CDR3, the full variable domain is EAGVTQFPSHSVIEKGQTVTLRCDPISGHDNLYWYRRVMGKEIKFLLHFVKESKQDESGMPNNRFLAERTGGTYSTLKVQPAELEDSGVYFCASSPGLAGGSEQYFGPGTRLTVT.

The V and J genes are TRBV6-5 and TRBJ1-5, with no clear D. CDR3 length: 13 amino acids. The V gene's germline CDR1 is MNHEY and CDR2 SVGAGI. V was pared by 5 bases and J by 9 bases, with 14 bases between. This CDR3 is CASSPSRPGPQHF. DNA of the CDR3: TGTGCCAGCAGTCCCTCACGGCCGGGGCCCCAGCATTTT.

The rearrangement uses TRBV6-5 and TRBJ1-2; 7 nucleotides agree with TRBD1. V was clipped by 7 bases and J by 10 bases; unmatched bases: 6. Germline assignment: CDR1 MNHEY and CDR2 SVGAGI. The CDR3 extends over 11 amino acids. CDR3 sequence (DNA): TGTGCCAGCATCCGACAGGGCCTCTACACCTTC. This encodes CASIRQGLYTF.

The chain carries TRBV4-1 and TRBJ1-2, with a tentative D call TRBD1 (5 bases). V gave up 0 bases and J gave up 6 bases, with 11 bases separating them. Looked up from germline, CDR1 is MGHRA and CDR2 is YSYEKL. CDR3 length equals 14 residues. This chain's CDR3 is CASSQDKGWDGYTF. CDR3 nucleotides: TGCGCCAGCAGCCAAGATAAGGGGTGGGATGGCTACACCTTC.

This clone was detected only once. The rearrangement joins TRBV2 to TRBJ2-2, with a tentative D call TRBD1 (6 bases). Trimming pared 3 bases from V and 5 bases from J, leaving 13 bases between. Looked up from germline, CDR1 is SNHLY and CDR2 is FYNNEI. The CDR3 is 15 amino acids. The CDR3 bases are TGTGCCAGCAGTGAGTCAAGACAGGAAACCGGGGAGCTGTTTTTT. Translation gives CASSESRQETGELFF.

This chain joins TRBV27 and TRBJ1-6; 7 nucleotides match TRBD1. The CDR3 consists of 13 residues. After removal of 9 bases from V and 7 bases from J, the junction contained 6 bases not matched to a gene. CDR1 and CDR2 (germline): MNHEY, SMNVEV (reference sequence). The chain's CDR3 is CASWARGNSPLHF. The DNA for the CDR3 is TGTGCCAGTTGGGCCAGGGGGAATTCACCCCTCCACTTT.

This chain joins TRBV11-3 and TRBJ2-1; 9 nucleotides agree with TRBD2. Losses at the gene ends were 5 bases for V and 3 bases for J; bases not matched to a gene: 5. This CDR3 contains 15 residues. From germline, CDR1 is SGHNT and CDR2 YENEEA. For the CDR3, the DNA is TGTGCCAGCAGCCCCAGGACTAGCGACTACAATGAGCAGTTCTTC. It codes for CASSPRTSDYNEQFF.

This clone has only one observation. The chain links TRBV7-2 to TRBJ2-5; 9 bases fit TRBD1. J lost 4 bases, V lost 5 bases, and 5 bases had no gene match. CDR1 SGHTA and CDR2 FQGNSA come from the germline V gene. CDR3 length: 14 amino acids. The CDR3 region is CASSPTGGGETQYF. For the CDR3, the DNA is TGTGCCAGCAGCCCTACAGGGGGCGGAGAGACCCAGTACTTC. Full variable domain (missing parts from reference TRBV7-2 and TRBJ2-5): GAGVSQSPSNKVTEKGKDVELRCDPISGHTALYWYRQSLGQGLEFLIYFQGNSAPDKSGLPSDRFSAERTGGSVSTLTIQRTQQEDSAVYLCASSPTGGGETQYFGPGTRLLVL.

The chain employs TRBV5-1 and TRBJ1-5; TRBD1 agrees at 12 bases. Unmatched junction bases numbered 12, after V lost 4 bases and J lost 7 bases. The CDR3 has 17 amino acids. CDR1 SGHRS and CDR2 YFSETQ come from the germline V gene. The CDR3 is CASSPTGTGGGKQPQHF. CDR3 nucleotides: TGCGCCAGCAGCCCGACCGGGACAGGGGGCGGAAAACAGCCCCAGCATTTT.

The chain is built from TRBV19 and TRBJ2-7, with 9 nucleotides matching TRBD2. Germline-derived CDR1 and CDR2 are LNHDA and SQIVND (reference sequence). V shed 3 bases and J 0 bases; nucleotides not matched to a gene: 0. The CDR3 runs 14 residues. In DNA, the CDR3 is TGTGCCAGTAGTATTAGCGGGAGCTCCTACGAGCAGTACTTC. Its protein product is CASSISGSSYEQYF.

This clone showed up many times. The chain recombines TRBV29-1 with TRBJ2-1, with TRBD1 identical over 9 bases. CDR3 size: 14 residues. Trimming took 8 bases from V and 9 from J; bases not matched to a gene: 14. CDR1 SQVTM and CDR2 ANQGSEA come from the germline V gene. CDR3 coding DNA: TGCAGCACGGCAGAGGACAGGGGATCCAGTGAGCAGTTCTTC. Protein sequence: CSTAEDRGSSEQFF.

The count of this clone is one. The same CDR3 can be traced to other DNA sequences in this sample. As DNA, the CDR3 is TGTGCCAGTAGTTCCGGAAGGAGCTATGGCTACACCTTC. As protein: CASSSGRSYGYTF. The chain joins TRBV19 to TRBJ1-2, with unresolved D. The CDR3 is 13 residues long. From germline, CDR1 is LNHDA and CDR2 SQIVND (reference sequence). V was clipped by 5 bases and J by 4 bases, with 11 bases between them.

This clone occurred once. An end of the junction differs from the germline gene, which may be a read error. The chain couples TRBV9 to TRBJ2-3; 13 bases are shared with TRBD2. Germline V gives CDR1 SGDLS, CDR2 YYNGEE. The CDR3 has 18 amino acids. The CDR3 reads CASSDPGLAGYHTNTQYF. The CDR3, as DNA: TGTGCCAGCAGCGATCCGGGACTAGCGGGGTACCACACAAATACGCAGTATTTT. Looking up the rest from reference TRBV9 and TRBJ2-3 gives the full variable domain: DSGVTQTPKHLITATGQRVTLRCSPRSGDLSVYWYQQSLDQGLQFLIQYYNGEERAKGNILERFSAQQFPDLHSELNLSSLELGDSALYFCASSDPGLAGYHTNTQYFGPGTRLTVL.

The V call is TRBV11-1, the J call TRBJ2-1; possibly TRBD1 for D (7 bases). The CDR3 sequence is 15 residues long. Between the trimmed V and J ends, which lost 5 bases and 9 bases, there was a span of 20 bases. Germline V CDR1 and CDR2: SGHAT, FQDESV (reference sequence). The CDR3 sequence is CASSRRGLFSSEQFF. The CDR3, as DNA: TGTGCCAGCAGCCGGAGGGGGCTTTTCAGCAGTGAGCAGTTCTTC.

The V gene is TRBV3-1 (or the pseudogene TRBV3-2), the J gene TRBJ2-1, with 10 nucleotides matching TRBD1. The germline V gene encodes CDR1 LGHDT and CDR2 YNNKEL (reference sequence). The V gene end was trimmed by 5 bases and the J gene end by 5 bases; junction bases not matched to a gene: 3. This CDR3 has 14 residues. DNA of the CDR3: TGTGCCAGCAGCGGGGGGACAGGGGACAATGAGCAGTTCTTC. As protein: CASSGGTGDNEQFF.

The CDR3: CASSGDRGDTEAFF. DNA for the CDR3: TGTGCCAGCAGCGGGGACAGGGGAGACACTGAAGCTTTCTTT. The chain has TRBV9 and TRBJ1-1, with 10 positions matching TRBD1. CDR3 length: 14 amino acids. Germline-derived CDR1 and CDR2 are SGDLS and YYNGEE. Unmatched junction bases numbered 2, after V lost 3 bases and J lost 3 bases.

Only a few counts were recorded for this clone. The V and J genes are TRBV19 and TRBJ2-3; 10 bases match TRBD1. Per germline, CDR1 LNHDA and CDR2 SQIVND (reference sequence). CDR3 length: 17 amino acids. Trimming took 5 bases from V and 3 from J; bases not matched to a gene: 11. CDR3 protein: CASSSYGTGERTDTQYF. CDR3 DNA: TGTGCCAGTAGTTCCTACGGGACAGGGGAGAGAACAGATACGCAGTATTTT.

The chain uses TRBV5-1 and TRBJ2-3, with a possible D match to TRBD2 (6 bases). The CDR3 consists of 14 residues. CDR1 is SGHRS, CDR2 YFSETQ, per germline. Between the trimmed V and J ends, which lost 5 bases and 1 base, there was a span of 11 bases. The CDR3 DNA follows: TGCGCCAGCAGACTCGGGGGTGGCACAGATACGCAGTATTTT. It specifies CASRLGGGTDTQYF.

This clone was seen just once. The rearrangement uses TRBV5-1 and TRBJ1-5, with D hard to call. Germline values: CDR1 SGHRS, CDR2 YFSETQ. The CDR3 extends over 15 amino acids. V shed 1 base and J shed 4 bases, with 12 bases lying between them. DNA for the CDR3: TGCGCCAGCAGCTTGTCTGGAGGGAAGAATCAGCCCCAGCATTTT. It encodes CASSLSGGKNQPQHF.

The V call is TRBV6-1, the J call TRBJ1-1, with 7 bases identical to TRBD1. Germline V lookup: CDR1 MNHNS, CDR2 SASEGT. This CDR3 is built from 17 residues. V lost 0 bases, J lost 2 bases, and 9 bases stayed unmatched. CDR3 coding DNA: TGTGCCAGCAGTGAAGCCGGGCAGGGGGGTTTAAACACTGAAGCTTTCTTT. Amino acid sequence: CASSEAGQGGLNTEAFF.

V is TRBV5-5 and J is TRBJ2-2; 7 bases match TRBD2. J gave up 4 bases and V 4 bases, and 10 bases lay outside the gene matches. Germline CDR1 SGHKS, CDR2 YYEKEE (reference sequence). The CDR3 spans 16 residues. The DNA of the CDR3 is TGTGCCAGCAGCCACCTGGACGCGGGAGTCACCGGGGAGCTGTTTTTT. As protein: CASSHLDAGVTGELFF. The whole variable domain, filled in from reference TRBV5-5 and TRBJ2-2, reads DAGVTQSPTHLIKTRGQQVTLRCSPISGHKSVSWYQQVLGQGPQFIFQYYEKEERGRGNFPDRFSARQFPNYSSELNVNALLLGDSALYLCASSHLDAGVTGELFFGEGSRLTVL.

This clone showed up just a few times. This rearrangement joins TRBV2 to TRBJ2-5; 8 nucleotides line up with TRBD1. CDR1 is SNHLY and CDR2 is FYNNEI in the germline V gene. Unmatched junction bases numbered 3, after V lost 4 bases and J lost 2 bases. The CDR3 has 14 amino acids. This chain's CDR3 is CASSGGQAQETQYF. The CDR3 DNA reads TGTGCCAGCAGTGGGGGACAGGCACAAGAGACCCAGTACTTC.

This chain joins TRBV29-1 and TRBJ1-1; D gene ambiguous. CDR3 length equals 15 residues. Trimming removed 4 bases from V and 0 bases from J, with 15 bases in between. Germline assignment: CDR1 SQVTM and CDR2 ANQGSEA. This chain's CDR3 is CSVAATSGLNTEAFF. CDR3 sequence (DNA): TGCAGCGTTGCCGCCACCTCGGGGTTGAACACTGAAGCTTTCTTT.

The rearrangement joins TRBV6-5 to TRBJ1-1; 10 nucleotides agree with TRBD1. Germline CDR1 and CDR2: MNHEY and SVGAGI. V lost 4 bases to trimming and J lost 4 bases; unmatched junction nucleotides: 6. The length of the CDR3 is 15 residues. CDR3 in DNA: TGTGCCAGCAGTTCCGACAGGGGGCTGGGCACTGAAGCTTTCTTT. This encodes CASSSDRGLGTEAFF.